This is a list of T cell receptor beta chains from one sample in a study of blood T cells in healthy people across ages. TCRdb used MiXCR to reprocess the 5' RACE reads, holding one entry per CDR3 protein. In the table there are 600,000 to 1,000,000 distinct CDR3 sequences, about three fifths of which are singletons. The sample comprised blood. Receptor source: a man aged 25-45 years in good health. Each CDR3 is given without its conserved first and last residue.

v_call cdr3_aa
TRBV5-1 ASSLGDITYEQY
TRBV20-1 SARGTGTGVYEQY
TRBV10-3 AISESARDSYNEQY
TRBV6-6 ASSYWGRTQQPQH
TRBV6-2/TRBV6-3 ASSYSRLSEQF
TRBV5-5 ASSSDSEAF
TRBV9 ASSVGSIDEQY
TRBV30 AWSGGPGVGYT
TRBV12-5 AIGYAGTRGLH
TRBV7-2 ASSLGPRNQETQY
TRBV4-2 ASSQEGRRLAVLGRYEQY
TRBV12-3/TRBV12-4 ASSHPRTLRGAINPKNYGYT
TRBV20-1 SARLAGDTQY
TRBV6-1 ASRPGPYNEQF
TRBV7-2 ASSLGVGPRGNQPQH
TRBV28 ASSFPQGGSQPQH
TRBV7-2 ASSQMGQLETQY
TRBV7-2 ASSLSSWADTQY
TRBV29-1 SVAGSNGNQPQH
TRBV4-2 ASSQDQRSGRAGQAKNIQY
TRBV25-1 ASRQSTNTRNSGYT
TRBV6-1 ASSAAGGSHEQY
TRBV3-1 ASSQRGVRRETQY
TRBV6-2/TRBV6-3 ASTRDSSGAEAF